The next 10 T cell receptor beta chains were all read from a single sample in a study of T cell repertoires in cytomegalovirus infection. TCRdb redid the calling of the reads with MiXCR, one entry per CDR3 protein. This table has roughly 600,000 distinct CDR3 sequences, 20% to 25% appearing once. The sample taken for sequencing was CD8+ T cells from PBMCs. These receptors came from a human donor in good health (CMV status not recorded). Some clones in this sample may be carry-over from other donors' samples.

In its sample, this clonotype was seen many times. The chain recombines TRBV14 with TRBJ2-1, with no clear D. Germline V CDR1 and CDR2: SGHDN, FVKESK. The CDR3 covers 15 residues. V dropped 0 bases and J dropped 1 base, with 7 bases sitting between them. DNA for the CDR3: TGTGCCAGCAGCCAAGAGACTGTTTCCTACAATGAGCAGTTCTTC. Protein sequence: CASSQETVSYNEQFF.

Comments on this clonotype: Just one base apart from a much larger clone, this may be a read error. The CDR3 coding sequence is TGTGCCAGCAGCTTAACTGCAGGGTGGCTGAGCACAGATACGCAGTATTTT. Its protein is CASSLTAGWLSTDTQYF. J is TRBJ2-3 and V is TRBV7-8; the D gene is possibly TRBD1 (5 bases). There are 17 residues in the CDR3. V dropped 2 bases and J dropped 0 bases, with 15 bases sitting between them. CDR1 and CDR2 from the germline V gene are SGHVS and FQNEAQ.

This clonotype was counted between two and nine times. The gene calls are TRBV27 and TRBJ2-3, with D perhaps being TRBD1 or TRBD2 (7 bases each). CDR3 length equals 15 residues. Germline assignment: CDR1 MNHEY and CDR2 SMNVEV (reference sequence). With 8 bases removed from V and 0 bases from J, the gap between germline ends came to 15 bases. The CDR3 loop is CASRGGGPSTDTQYF. The CDR3, as DNA: TGTGCCAGCCGGGGAGGGGGCCCTAGCACAGATACGCAGTATTTT.

In its sample, this clonotype was seen once. This may be a read error, as it is one base from a much larger clone. This chain links TRBV7-4 with TRBJ2-5; TRBD2 matches 7 bases. The CDR3 has 16 residues. Trimming removed 3 bases from V and 5 bases from J; junction bases left unmatched: 12. Germline V gives CDR1 SGHVT, CDR2 SQSDAQ. The CDR3 loop is CASSFPGSGVVETQYF. CDR3 DNA sequence: TGTGCCAGCAGCTTCCCTGGAAGCGGGGTAGTGGAGACCCAGTACTTC. Drawing the rest from reference TRBV7-4 and TRBJ2-5, the complete variable domain is GAGVSQSPRYKVAKRGRDVALRCDSISGHVTLYWYRQTLGQGSEVLTYSQSDAQRDKSGRPSGRFSAERPERSVSTLKIQRTEQGDSAVYLCASSFPGSGVVETQYFGPGTRLLVL.

The sample holds many counts of this clonotype. This sequence joins TRBV12-3 or TRBV12-4 and TRBJ2-5; D is perhaps TRBD2 (5 bases). The CDR3 has 12 amino acids. The V end lost 5 bases, the J end lost 5 bases, and 9 bases lay between the germline ends. This CDR3 reads CASSDQRETQYF. For the CDR3, the DNA is TGTGCCAGCAGTGACCAGCGGGAGACCCAGTACTTC.

The sample holds a few counts of this clonotype. The V gene is TRBV29-1, the J gene TRBJ2-7, with D uncertain. The CDR3 spans 13 residues. V shed 0 bases and J shed 0 bases, with 6 bases lying between them. Germline-derived CDR1 and CDR2 are SQVTM and ANQGSEA. This CDR3 reads CSVEDPVSYEQYF. The CDR3 bases are TGCAGCGTTGAAGATCCGGTCTCCTACGAGCAGTACTTC.

The chain couples TRBV7-3 to TRBJ2-7; 8 bases are shared with TRBD1. V lost 3 bases, J lost 2 bases, and 6 bases stayed unmatched. This CDR3 is built from 15 residues. Per the germline V gene, CDR1 is SGHTA and CDR2 is FQGTGA. DNA for the CDR3: TGTGCCAGCAGCTTGCAACAGGGGGACGCCTACGAGCAGTACTTC. Its protein product is CASSLQQGDAYEQYF.

This clonotype was found many times. This chain uses TRBV7-8 with TRBJ1-1; D remains ambiguous. The germline gives CDR1 SGHVS, CDR2 FQNEAQ. The CDR3 spans 13 residues. V lost 5 bases and J 2 bases, leaving 9 bases between the germline ends. As DNA, the CDR3 is TGTGCCAGCAGCCAAAGGCTAAACACTGAAGCTTTCTTT. It encodes CASSQRLNTEAFF.

This clonotype was picked up many times. The chain recombines TRBV7-6 with TRBJ1-1; D gene ambiguous. The CDR3 has 14 residues. Trimming left V 1 base short and J 7 bases short, with 13 bases between. The germline V gene has CDR1 SGHVS and CDR2 FNYEAQ. In DNA, the CDR3 is TGTGCCAGCAGCTTAGTCGAGGTCCGGCATGAAGCTTTCTTT. This encodes CASSLVEVRHEAFF.

This chain links TRBV29-1 with TRBJ2-2; a weak D match, TRBD1 (5 bases). The V end was cut by 6 bases, the J end by 0 bases, with 14 bases between. CDR1 SQVTM and CDR2 ANQGSEA come from the germline V gene. The CDR3 is 15 residues long. DNA of the CDR3: TGCAGCGTACCTCGCAGGGAACCGAACACCGGGGAGCTGTTTTTT. This encodes CSVPRREPNTGELFF.